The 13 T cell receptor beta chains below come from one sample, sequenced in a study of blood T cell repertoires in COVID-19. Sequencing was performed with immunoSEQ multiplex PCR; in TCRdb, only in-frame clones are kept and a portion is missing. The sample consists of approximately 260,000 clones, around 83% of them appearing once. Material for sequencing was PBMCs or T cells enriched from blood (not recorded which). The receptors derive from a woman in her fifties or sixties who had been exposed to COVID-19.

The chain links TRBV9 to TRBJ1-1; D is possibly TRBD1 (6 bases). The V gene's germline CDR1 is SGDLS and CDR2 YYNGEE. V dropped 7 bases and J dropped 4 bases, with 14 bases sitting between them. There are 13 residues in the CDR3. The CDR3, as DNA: TGTGCCAGCCGCCCCACAGGGAGCACTGAAGCTTTCTTT. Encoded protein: CASRPTGSTEAFF. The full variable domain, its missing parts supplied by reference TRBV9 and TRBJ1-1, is DSGVTQTPKHLITATGQRVTLRCSPRSGDLSVYWYQQSLDQGLQFLIQYYNGEERAKGNILERFSAQQFPDLHSELNLSSLELGDSALYFCASRPTGSTEAFFGQGTRLTVV.

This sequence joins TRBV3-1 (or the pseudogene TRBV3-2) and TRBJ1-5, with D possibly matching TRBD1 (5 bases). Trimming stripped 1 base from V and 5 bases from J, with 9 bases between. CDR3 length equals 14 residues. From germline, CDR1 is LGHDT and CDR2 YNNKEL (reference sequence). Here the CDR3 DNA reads TGTGCCAGCAGCCAAGGTTCAGGGCATCAGCCCCAGCATTTT. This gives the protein CASSQGSGHQPQHF.

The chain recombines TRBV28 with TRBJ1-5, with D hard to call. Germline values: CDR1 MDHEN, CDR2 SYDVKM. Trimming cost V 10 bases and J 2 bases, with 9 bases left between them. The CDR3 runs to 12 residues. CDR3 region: CATVVGNQPQHF. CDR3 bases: TGTGCCACCGTAGTAGGCAATCAGCCCCAGCATTTT.

In DNA form, the CDR3 reads TGTGCCAGCTCGCGGGAAAGCTCCTACGAGCAGTACTTC. This codes for CASSRESSYEQYF. The chain combines TRBV18 with TRBJ2-7, with D maybe TRBD2 (6 bases). This CDR3 contains 13 residues. Germline CDR1 KGHSH, CDR2 LQKENI. V lost 6 bases and J lost 0, with 9 bases in between.

The CDR3 coding sequence is TGTGCCAGCAGCGTGGACAGGGCTAGAAACACCATATATTTT. It codes for CASSVDRARNTIYF. The chain uses TRBV6-5 and TRBJ1-3; 8 bases match TRBD1. Trimming removed 6 bases from V and 5 bases from J; junction bases left unmatched: 6. The CDR3 covers 14 residues. Germline CDR1 reads MNHEY; CDR2 reads SVGAGI.

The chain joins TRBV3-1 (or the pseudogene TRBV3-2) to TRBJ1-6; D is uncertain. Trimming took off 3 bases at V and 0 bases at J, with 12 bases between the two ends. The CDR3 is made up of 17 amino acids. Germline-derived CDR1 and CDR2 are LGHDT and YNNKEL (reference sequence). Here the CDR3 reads CASSHRVRSSYNSPLHF. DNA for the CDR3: TGTGCCAGCAGCCATCGTGTCCGGAGCTCCTATAATTCACCCCTCCACTTT.

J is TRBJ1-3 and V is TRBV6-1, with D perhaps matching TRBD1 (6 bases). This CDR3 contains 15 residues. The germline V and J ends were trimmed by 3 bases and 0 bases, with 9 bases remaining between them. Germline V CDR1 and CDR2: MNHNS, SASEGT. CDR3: CASSDGQSSGNTIYF. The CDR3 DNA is TGTGCCAGCAGTGACGGACAGAGCTCTGGAAACACCATATATTTT.

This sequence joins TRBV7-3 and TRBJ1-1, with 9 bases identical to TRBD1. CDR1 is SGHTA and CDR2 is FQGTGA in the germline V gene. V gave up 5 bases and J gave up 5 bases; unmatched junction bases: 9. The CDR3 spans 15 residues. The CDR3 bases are TGTGCCAGCAGCCTAGAACCGGGACAGGGTACTGAAGCTTTCTTT. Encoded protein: CASSLEPGQGTEAFF.

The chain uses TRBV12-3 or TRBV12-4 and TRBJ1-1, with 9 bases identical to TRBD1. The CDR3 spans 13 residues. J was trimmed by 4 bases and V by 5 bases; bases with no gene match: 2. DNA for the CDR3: TGTGCCAGCAGTGTGGGACAGGGCACTGAAGCTTTCTTT. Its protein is CASSVGQGTEAFF.

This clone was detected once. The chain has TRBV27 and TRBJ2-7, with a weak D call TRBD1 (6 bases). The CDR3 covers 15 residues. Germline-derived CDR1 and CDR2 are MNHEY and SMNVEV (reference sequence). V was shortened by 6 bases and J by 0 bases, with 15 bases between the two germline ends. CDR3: CASSPGDRSSYEQYF. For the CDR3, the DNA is TGTGCCAGCAGCCCAGGGGATAGGAGCTCCTACGAGCAGTACTTC.

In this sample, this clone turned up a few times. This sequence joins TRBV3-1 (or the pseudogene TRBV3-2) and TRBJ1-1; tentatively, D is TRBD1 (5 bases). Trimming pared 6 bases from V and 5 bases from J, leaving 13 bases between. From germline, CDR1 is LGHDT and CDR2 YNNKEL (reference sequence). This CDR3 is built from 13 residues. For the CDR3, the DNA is TGTGCCAGCAGTCGGGCGGGGGGAACTGAAGCTTTCTTT. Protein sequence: CASSRAGGTEAFF.

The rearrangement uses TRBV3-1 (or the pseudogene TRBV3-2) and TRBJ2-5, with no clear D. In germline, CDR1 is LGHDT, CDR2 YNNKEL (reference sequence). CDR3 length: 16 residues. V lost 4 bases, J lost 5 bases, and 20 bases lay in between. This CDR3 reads CASSPQMGSRLETQYF. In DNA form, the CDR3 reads TGTGCCAGCAGCCCCCAGATGGGTAGCCGCCTCGAGACCCAGTACTTC.

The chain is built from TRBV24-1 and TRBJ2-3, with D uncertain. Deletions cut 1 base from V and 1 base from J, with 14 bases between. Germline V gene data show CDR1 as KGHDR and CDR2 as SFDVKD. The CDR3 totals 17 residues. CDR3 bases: TGTGCCACCAGTGATTTTGCAGGAAGCAAAGGCACAGATACGCAGTATTTT. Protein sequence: CATSDFAGSKGTDTQYF.